The source of this T cell receptor beta chain is a study of glioma-infiltrating T cells. Overall study context: Presurgical dexamethasone in glioma patients lasted six or fewer days.

The iRepertoire nested amplicon-rescue multiplex PCR amplified TCR alpha and beta CDR3s from RNA. For one-step reverse transcription and amplification, about 90-400 ng of tissue mRNA or PBMC total RNA was used. TCRdb re-derived calls from the multiplex PCR reads in MiXCR, one entry per CDR3 protein. Among around 350,000 distinct CDR3 sequences listed, roughly two fifths were seen once. The sequence came from a human donor with low-grade glioma or glioblastoma, undergoing nonglioma brain surgery, or in good health (not recorded which). Source material: glioma tissue, nonneoplastic brain tissue, or PBMCs (not recorded which).

CDR3 region: CASSQQGRWYAEAFF. CDR3 nucleotides: TGTGCCAGCAGCCAACAGGGCAGGTGGTATGCTGAAGCTTTCTTT. This chain uses TRBV7-9 with TRBJ1-1, with D possibly being TRBD1 (6 bases). The CDR3 sequence is 15 residues long. Trimming took 5 bases from V and 6 from J, leaving 19 bases between them. Germline-derived CDR1 and CDR2 are SEHNR and FQNEAQ (reference sequence).